This is a list of T cell receptor beta chains from one sample in a study of post-analysis software for immune sequencing data. In TCRdb, the PCR reads were re-called with MiXCR into one record per CDR3 protein. The sample includes 250,000 to 300,000 distinct CDR3 sequences, about 38% of them seen just once. The sample comprised blood. The receptor source for this set is a girl under 18 with multiple sclerosis. The CDR3 runs from the conserved cysteine through the conserved F or W. The D gene is left open where the match is weak. Clone size is shown for a subset of rows, as once, few, many or a class of expanded clone.

>TRBV28|.|.|TRBJ2-7
TGTGCCAGCAGTTTATACGGGGTCAACGAGCAGTACTTC
CASSLYGVNEQYF
>TRBV28|TRBD1|many|TRBJ2-3
TGTGCCAGCATCCGGCGGACAGGGCGCTTTATCACCACAGATACGCAGTATTTT
CASIRRTGRFITTDTQYF
>TRBV5-1|TRBD2|once|TRBJ2-3
TGCGCCAGCAGCCGTCTAGCGGAGAGCACAGATACGCAGTATTTT
CASSRLAESTDTQYF
>TRBV6-1|.|many|TRBJ1-5
TGTGCCAGCAGTGAAGGTCCAGTGAGCAATCAGCCCCAGCATTTT
CASSEGPVSNQPQHF
>TRBV6-4|.|.|TRBJ2-2
TGTGCCAGCAGTGACCAGGGGGGGGTTTCCGGGGAGCTGTTTTTT
CASSDQGGVSGELFF
>TRBV6-2/TRBV6-3|.|.|TRBJ2-7
TGTGCCAGCAGCTCCCCGACTGGCGCCTACGAGCAGTACTTC
CASSSPTGAYEQYF
>TRBV6-5|.|.|TRBJ1-1
TGTGTCAGCGGGCGGGCGGAAAACACTGAAGCTTTCTTT
CVSGRAENTEAFF
>TRBV20-1|.|.|TRBJ1-6
TGCAGTGCTATATCTGGGACCCCCAGTTCACCCCCCCACTTT
CSAISGTPSSPPHF
>TRBV7-3|TRBD2|many|TRBJ2-1
TGTGCCAGCAGCTTCACTAGCGGCCACAATGAGCAGTTCTTC
CASSFTSGHNEQFF
>TRBV5-1|TRBD1|many|TRBJ2-3
TGCGCCAGCAGCCTTACAGGGGGACAGTCTAGCACAGATACGCAGTATTTT
CASSLTGGQSSTDTQYF
>TRBV5-1|TRBD2|.|TRBJ2-7
TGCGCCAGCAGCCCGACCGGGACTAGCAGCGATGAGCAGTACTTC
CASSPTGTSSDEQYF
>TRBV4-1|.|.|TRBJ1-5
TGCGCCAGCAGCCAATTACTTCGTAGCAATCAGCCCCAGCATTTT
CASSQLLRSNQPQHF
>TRBV18|.|few|TRBJ2-5
TGTGCCAGCTCACCACCGCGCCAGGCAACTTGGTACTTC
CASSPPRQATWYF
>TRBV29-1|TRBD1|few|TRBJ2-1
TGCAGCGTTGTCCCGCCGGGGACAGCCAATGAGCAGTTCTTC
CSVVPPGTANEQFF
>TRBV25-1|TRBD1|.|TRBJ2-7
TGTGCCAGCAGTGAAACGCTGACCGGGACAGCTGCGAGCTACGAGCAGTACTTC
CASSETLTGTAASYEQYF
>TRBV6-1|.|many|TRBJ2-1
TGTGCCAGCATGGAGGGGGGGACACCCAATGAGCAGTTCTTC
CASMEGGTPNEQFF
>TRBV6-1|.|many|TRBJ2-5
TGTGCCAGCAGTGAAACCGAGCCCCAGTACTTC
CASSETEPQYF
>TRBV6-2/TRBV6-3|.|few|TRBJ2-7
TGTGCCAGCAGTTACAGCGTTACCCACGAGCAGTACTTC
CASSYSVTHEQYF
>TRBV9|.|few|TRBJ1-1
TGTGCCAGCGGGGGGGGGGCTGAAGCTTTCTTT
CASGGGAEAFF
>TRBV3-1|TRBD2|.|TRBJ2-3
TGTGCCAGCAGCCAAGTGGCGGGGGGGCCAGATACGCAGTATTTT
CASSQVAGGPDTQYF
>TRBV4-3|.|.|TRBJ1-5
TGCGCCAGCAGCCAAGATAGACCAGGGGCTCAGGAGGGCAATCAGCCCCAGCATTTT
CASSQDRPGAQEGNQPQHF
>TRBV7-3|TRBD2|.|TRBJ2-1
TGTGCCAGCAGGGACCCCTCGCGGGGGGGCCAAAACAATGAGCAGTTCTTC
CASRDPSRGGQNNEQFF
>TRBV7-9|.|.|TRBJ2-7
TGTGCCAGCAGCTTCCCCGGACAGGCTAGCGAATCAGGACAGTACTTC
CASSFPGQASESGQYF
>TRBV5-1|TRBD2|few|TRBJ2-7
TGCGCCAGCAGCTTCAGACTAGCGGGAGATGACGAGCAGTACTTC
CASSFRLAGDDEQYF
>TRBV7-2|TRBD2|few|TRBJ2-1
TGTACCAGCAGCTTAGTTGCGGGAGGGGCCCACAATGAGCAGTTCTTC
CTSSLVAGGAHNEQFF
>TRBV24-1|.|many|TRBJ2-3
TGTGCCACCAGTGATACCGCCAGCACAGATACGCAGTATTTT
CATSDTASTDTQYF
>TRBV7-9|.|many|TRBJ2-1
TGTGCCAGCAGCTTAAGCCGGGACAAGAACTACAATGAGCAGTTCTTC
CASSLSRDKNYNEQFF
>TRBV20-1|TRBD2|.|TRBJ2-1
TGCAGTGTCCCCAGCGGGAGGACGTACAATGAGCAGTTCTTC
CSVPSGRTYNEQFF
>TRBV19|TRBD2|.|TRBJ2-1
TGTGCCAGTAGTATTTTGGGGACGGGAGGGTTATACAATGAGCAGTTCTTC
CASSILGTGGLYNEQFF
>TRBV2|.|.|TRBJ1-1
TGTGCCAGCAGGGGGGCAGGGCCCACTGAAGCTTTCTTT
CASRGAGPTEAFF
>TRBV5-1|.|many|TRBJ2-1
TGCGCCAGCAGCTTGGGCCCTGCGGCTCTTAGCTCCTACAATGAGCAGTTCTTC
CASSLGPAALSSYNEQFF
>TRBV4-1|.|.|TRBJ1-5
TGCGCCAGCAGCCACGCCACCCAGGGTATCAAGTTCAATCAGCCCCAGCATTTT
CASSHATQGIKFNQPQHF
>TRBV29-1|TRBD1|.|TRBJ2-1
TGCAGCGTTGTCCCGCTGGGGACAGCCAATGAGCAGTTCTTC
CSVVPLGTANEQFF
>TRBV19|.|.|TRBJ1-1
TGTGCCAGTAGTAAAGTCGGCCCATTGGGCCAAGCTTTCTTT
CASSKVGPLGQAFF
>TRBV20-1|.|few|TRBJ1-2
TGCAGTGCCCCCGATGAGGGCTATGGCTACACCTTC
CSAPDEGYGYTF
>TRBV25-1|.|many|TRBJ2-3
TGTGCCAGCAGTTCTGGGGAGGGGGCTGGGGAAGATACGCAGTATTTT
CASSSGEGAGEDTQYF
>TRBV6-4|.|few|TRBJ2-7
TGTGCCAGCAGTGCGCCTAGACGCTCCTACGAGCAGTACTTC
CASSAPRRSYEQYF
>TRBV5-1|.|many|TRBJ2-5
TGCGCCAGCAGCCAGGGGACGGGACAAGAGACCCAGTACTTC
CASSQGTGQETQYF
>TRBV7-2|.|.|TRBJ2-5
TGTGCCAGCAGCTCCATTCTCGGGCGAAGAGAGCAGTACTTC
CASSSILGRREQYF
>TRBV12-3/TRBV12-4|.|many|TRBJ2-7
TGTGCCAGCAGTAAACGGACTTTCCCAACCGAGCAGTACTTC
CASSKRTFPTEQYF
>TRBV2|.|many|TRBJ2-1
TGTGCCAGCAGTGGGGGCTATGAGCAGTTCTTC
CASSGGYEQFF
>TRBV5-5|.|many|TRBJ1-2
TGTGCCAGCAGCGAGACAGCTGCTAACTATGGCTACACCTTC
CASSETAANYGYTF
>TRBV24-1|.|few|TRBJ1-4
TGTGCCACCAGTGATTACAGGGATAATGGAAAACTGTTTTTT
CATSDYRDNGKLFF
>TRBV28|.|.|TRBJ2-7
TGTGCCAGCAGTTTCCTATCAGCAGGGAGCTCCTACGAGCAGTACTTC
CASSFLSAGSSYEQYF
>TRBV28|.|.|TRBJ2-1
TGTGCCAGCGGTTTAACTGGTGAGCAGTTCTTC
CASGLTGEQFF
>TRBV7-2|.|many|TRBJ1-2
TGTGCCAGCAGCTCAGGGGTAGGGCCTTATGGCTACACCTTC
CASSSGVGPYGYTF
>TRBV5-1|.|few|TRBJ2-3
TGCGCCAGCAGCTTGGAGGCCCCCCACACAGATACGCAGTATTTT
CASSLEAPHTDTQYF
>TRBV5-1|.|.|TRBJ2-5
TGCGCCAGCAGCTTGGTTGGGACCGACCCGTACCAAGAGACCCAGTACTTC
CASSLVGTDPYQETQYF
>TRBV7-2|.|.|TRBJ2-5
TGTGCCAGCAGCTCCTCTAAGGAGGCCCAGTACTTC
CASSSSKEAQYF
>TRBV7-2|TRBD2|few|TRBJ2-3
TGTGCCAGCAGCTTACTTGCGGGGGGGCCAGGTACGCAGTATTTT
CASSLLAGGPGTQYF
>TRBV20-1|.|few|TRBJ2-7
TGCAGTGCTAGAGTAGCGGCGTCCGCAAGGGAGCAGTACTTC
CSARVAASAREQYF
>TRBV20-1|.|.|TRBJ2-7
TGCAGTGCTAGAGAGGGCGGCTACGAGCAGTACTTC
CSAREGGYEQYF
>TRBV20-1|.|many|TRBJ2-1
TGCAGTCCAGTTGCCGTAGCTGAGCAGTTCTTC
CSPVAVAEQFF
>TRBV5-1|TRBD2|.|TRBJ2-3
TGCGCCAGCAGCCCGGGGACTAGCGGAGGTACGCAGTATTTT
CASSPGTSGGTQYF
>TRBV11-2|.|.|TRBJ1-1
TGTGCCAGCAGCTTAGTACCAGCGATGAACACTGAAGCTTTCTTT
CASSLVPAMNTEAFF
>TRBV27|.|.|TRBJ2-5
TGTACCAGCAGTCCTTGGGGGGCTAGTGAGACCCAGTACTTC
CTSSPWGASETQYF
>TRBV20-1|TRBD2|few|TRBJ2-3
TGCAGTGCTAGACGTGGCGGGGGGCTCGGCACAGATACGCAGTATTTT
CSARRGGGLGTDTQYF
>TRBV28|.|many|TRBJ1-5
TGTGCCAGCAGCCCCACCTCCGGAGGTGGCAATCAGCCCCAGCATTTT
CASSPTSGGGNQPQHF
>TRBV5-6|.|many|TRBJ1-6
TGTGCCAGCAGCTATCCCGGGCCTTCAAATTCACCCCTCCACTTT
CASSYPGPSNSPLHF